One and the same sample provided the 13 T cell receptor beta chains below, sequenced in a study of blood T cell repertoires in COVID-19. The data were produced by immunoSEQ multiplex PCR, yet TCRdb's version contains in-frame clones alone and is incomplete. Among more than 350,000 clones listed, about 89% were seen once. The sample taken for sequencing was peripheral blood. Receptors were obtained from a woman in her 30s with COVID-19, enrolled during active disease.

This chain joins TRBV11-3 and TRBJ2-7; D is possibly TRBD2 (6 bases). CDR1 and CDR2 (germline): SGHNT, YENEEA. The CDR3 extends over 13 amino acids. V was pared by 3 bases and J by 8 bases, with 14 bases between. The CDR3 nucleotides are TGTGCCAGCAGCTTGGAGGGACCCTATAAGCAGTACGTC. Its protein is CASSLEGPYKQYV.

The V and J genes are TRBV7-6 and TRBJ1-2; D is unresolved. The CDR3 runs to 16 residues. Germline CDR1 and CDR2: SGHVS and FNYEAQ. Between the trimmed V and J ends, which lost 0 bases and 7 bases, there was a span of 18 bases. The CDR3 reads CASSLAPAATGVGYTF. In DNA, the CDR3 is TGTGCCAGCAGCTTAGCGCCGGCAGCCACCGGGGTTGGCTACACCTTC.

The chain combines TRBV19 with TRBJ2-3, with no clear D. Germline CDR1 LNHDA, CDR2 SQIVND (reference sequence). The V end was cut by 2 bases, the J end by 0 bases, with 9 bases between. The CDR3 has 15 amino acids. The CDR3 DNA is TGTGCCAGTAGTATAATCGCAGTTAGCACAGATACGCAGTATTTT. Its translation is CASSIIAVSTDTQYF.

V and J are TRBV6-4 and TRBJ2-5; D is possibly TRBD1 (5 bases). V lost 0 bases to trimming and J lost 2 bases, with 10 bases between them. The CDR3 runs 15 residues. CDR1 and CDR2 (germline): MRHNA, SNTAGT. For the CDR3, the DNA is TGTGCCAGCAGTGACTCGAAGGACAAACAAGAGACCCAGTACTTC. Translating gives CASSDSKDKQETQYF.

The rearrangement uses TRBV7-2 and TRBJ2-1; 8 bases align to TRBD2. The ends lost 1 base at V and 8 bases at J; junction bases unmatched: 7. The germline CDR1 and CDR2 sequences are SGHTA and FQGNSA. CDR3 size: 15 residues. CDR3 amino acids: CASSLVGGAVYEQFF. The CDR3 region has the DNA TGTGCCAGCAGCTTAGTCGGGGGGGCCGTTTATGAGCAGTTCTTC.

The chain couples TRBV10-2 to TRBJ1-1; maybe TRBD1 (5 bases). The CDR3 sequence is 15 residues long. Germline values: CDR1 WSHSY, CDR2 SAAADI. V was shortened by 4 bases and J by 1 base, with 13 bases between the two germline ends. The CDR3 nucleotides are TGCGCCAGCAGTGGGCTGGACGGGGGGAACACTGAAGCTTTCTTT. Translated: CASSGLDGGNTEAFF.

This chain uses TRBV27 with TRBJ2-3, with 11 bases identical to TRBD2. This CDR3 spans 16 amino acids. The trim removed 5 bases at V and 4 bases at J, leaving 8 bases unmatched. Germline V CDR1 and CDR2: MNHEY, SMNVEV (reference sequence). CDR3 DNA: TGTGCCAGCAGTACTCGGACTAGCGGGCATGCAGATACGCAGTATTTT. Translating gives CASSTRTSGHADTQYF.

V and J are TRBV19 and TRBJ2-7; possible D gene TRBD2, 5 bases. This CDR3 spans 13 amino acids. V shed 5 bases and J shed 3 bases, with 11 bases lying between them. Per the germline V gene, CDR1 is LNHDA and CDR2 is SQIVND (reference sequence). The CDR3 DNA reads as TGTGCCAGTAGTCCACCGGCGGGCTACGAGCAGTACTTC. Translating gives CASSPPAGYEQYF.

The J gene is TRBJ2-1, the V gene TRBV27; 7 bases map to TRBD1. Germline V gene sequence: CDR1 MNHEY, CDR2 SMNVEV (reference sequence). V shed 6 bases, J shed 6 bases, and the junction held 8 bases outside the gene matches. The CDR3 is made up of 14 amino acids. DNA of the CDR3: TGTGCCAGCAGGCCTCGACAGGGCGGCAATGAGCAGTTCTTC. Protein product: CASRPRQGGNEQFF.

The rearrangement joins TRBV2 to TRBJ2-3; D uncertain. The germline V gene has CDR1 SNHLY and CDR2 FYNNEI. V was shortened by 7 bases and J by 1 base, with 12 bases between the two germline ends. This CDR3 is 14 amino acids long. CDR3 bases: TGTGCCAGCACAGAGACAATGCGCACAGATACGCAGTATTTT. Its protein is CASTETMRTDTQYF.

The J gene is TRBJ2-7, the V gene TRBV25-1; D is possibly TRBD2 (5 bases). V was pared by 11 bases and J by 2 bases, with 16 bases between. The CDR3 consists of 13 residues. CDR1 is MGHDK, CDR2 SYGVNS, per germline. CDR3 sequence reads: CAPRGFFTYEQYF. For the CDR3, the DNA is TGTGCCCCCCGAGGGTTCTTTACCTACGAGCAGTACTTC.

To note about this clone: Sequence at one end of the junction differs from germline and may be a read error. CDR3 sequence: CASSPGTSGEAERFF. Here the CDR3 DNA reads TGTGCCAGCAGTCCCGGGACTAGCGGGGAGGCTGAGCGGTTCTTC. The chain has TRBV6-5 and TRBJ2-1; 13 bases are shared with TRBD2. Germline CDR1 reads MNHEY; CDR2 reads SVGAGI. CDR3 length: 15 residues.

CDR3: CASSVSSGGTGELFF. DNA for the CDR3: TGTGCCAGCAGCGTATCTAGCGGGGGGACCGGGGAGCTGTTTTTT. The V call is TRBV9, the J call TRBJ2-2, with TRBD2 matching 11 bases. The CDR3 totals 15 residues. Trimming cost V 1 base and J 5 bases; bases outside gene matches: 1. Per the germline V gene, CDR1 is SGDLS and CDR2 is YYNGEE.